This T cell receptor (beta chain) was obtained from a study of CD8 T cells in ankylosing spondylitis. General observations from the study: Typical of ankylosing spondylitis blood, it appeared, was a TCR beta motif of eight highly homologous variants.

The germline V and J ends were trimmed by 5 bases and 2 bases, with 16 bases remaining between them. Germline loops: CDR1 SEHNR, CDR2 FQNEAQ (reference sequence). This CDR3 comprises 15 residues. Scientists made TCR beta libraries using quantitative 5'-RACE with molecular barcodes. TCRdb ran MiXCR on the 5' RACE reads and lists one entry per CDR3 protein. The sample has about 700,000 distinct CDR3 sequences, 19% seen once. In this sample, this clonotype turned up a few times. Its antigen remains unidentified. The rearrangement links TRBV7-9 to TRBJ2-7; perhaps TRBD1 as D (6 bases). The sample taken for sequencing was blood, either unsorted or a sorted T cell fraction (not recorded which). The receptor comes from a male donor with ankylosing spondylitis. The CDR3 loop is CASSTASGQPYEQYF. Here the CDR3 DNA reads TGTGCCAGCAGCACCGCCTCTGGACAGCCCTACGAGCAGTACTTC.